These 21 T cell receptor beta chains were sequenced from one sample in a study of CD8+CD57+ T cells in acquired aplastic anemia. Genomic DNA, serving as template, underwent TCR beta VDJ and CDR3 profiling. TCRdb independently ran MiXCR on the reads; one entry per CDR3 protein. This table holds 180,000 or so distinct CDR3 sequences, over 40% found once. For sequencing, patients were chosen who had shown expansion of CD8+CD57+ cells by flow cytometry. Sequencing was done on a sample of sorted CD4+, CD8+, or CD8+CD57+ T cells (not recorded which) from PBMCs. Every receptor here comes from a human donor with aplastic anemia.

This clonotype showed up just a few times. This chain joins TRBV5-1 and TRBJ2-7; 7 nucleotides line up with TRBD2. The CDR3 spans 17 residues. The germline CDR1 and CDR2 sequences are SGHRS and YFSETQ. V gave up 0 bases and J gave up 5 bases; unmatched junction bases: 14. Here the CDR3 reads CASSLALLSGKKNEQYF. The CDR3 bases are TGCGCCAGCAGCTTGGCCCTTTTGAGCGGGAAAAAAAACGAGCAGTACTTC. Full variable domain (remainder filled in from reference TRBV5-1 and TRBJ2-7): KAGVTQTPRYLIKTRGQQVTLSCSPISGHRSVSWYQQTPGQGLQFLFEYFSETQRNKGNFPGRFSGRQFSNSRSEMNVSTLELGDSALYLCASSLALLSGKKNEQYFGPGTRLTVT.

Here the CDR3 reads CATGPAATYEQYF. CDR3 nucleotide sequence: TGTGCCACCGGTCCGGCGGCAACCTACGAGCAGTACTTC. The chain has TRBV2 and TRBJ2-7; no clear D. This CDR3 spans 13 amino acids. Per the germline V gene, CDR1 is SNHLY and CDR2 is FYNNEI. Trimming pared 10 bases from V and 2 bases from J, leaving 15 bases between.

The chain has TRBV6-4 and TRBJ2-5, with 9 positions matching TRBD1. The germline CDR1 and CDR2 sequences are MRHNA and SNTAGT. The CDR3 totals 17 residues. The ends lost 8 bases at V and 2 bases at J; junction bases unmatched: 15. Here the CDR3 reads CASPNQNGQGQQETQYF. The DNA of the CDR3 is TGTGCCAGCCCAAACCAAAATGGACAGGGGCAACAAGAGACCCAGTACTTC.

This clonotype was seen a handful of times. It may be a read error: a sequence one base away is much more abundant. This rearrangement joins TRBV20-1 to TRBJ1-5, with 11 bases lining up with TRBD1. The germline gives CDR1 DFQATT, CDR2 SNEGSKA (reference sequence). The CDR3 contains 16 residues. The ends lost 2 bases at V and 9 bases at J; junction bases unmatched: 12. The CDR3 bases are TGCAGTGCTAGAAAACCCGGGACAGGGGGGAAGCGGCCCCAGCATTTT. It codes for CSARKPGTGGKRPQHF.

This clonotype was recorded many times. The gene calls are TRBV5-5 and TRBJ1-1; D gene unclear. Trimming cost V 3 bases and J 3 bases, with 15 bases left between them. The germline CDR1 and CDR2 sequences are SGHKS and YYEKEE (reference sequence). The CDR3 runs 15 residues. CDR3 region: CASSSRSSGYTEAFF. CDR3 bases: TGTGCCAGCAGCTCCCGCTCGTCGGGTTACACTGAAGCTTTCTTT.

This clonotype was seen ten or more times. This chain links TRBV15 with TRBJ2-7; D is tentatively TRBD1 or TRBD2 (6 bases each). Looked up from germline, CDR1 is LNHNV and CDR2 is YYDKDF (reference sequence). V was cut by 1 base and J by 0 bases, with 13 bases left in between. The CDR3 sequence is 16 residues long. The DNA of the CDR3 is TGTGCCACCAGCAGAGGGGGCGGGACAACCTCCTACGAGCAGTACTTC. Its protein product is CATSRGGGTTSYEQYF.

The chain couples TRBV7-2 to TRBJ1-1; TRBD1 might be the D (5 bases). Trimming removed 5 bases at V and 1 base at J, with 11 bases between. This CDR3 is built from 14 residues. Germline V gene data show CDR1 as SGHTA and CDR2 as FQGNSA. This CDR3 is CASSITGSNTEAFF. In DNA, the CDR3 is TGTGCCAGCAGCATAACAGGATCGAACACTGAAGCTTTCTTT.

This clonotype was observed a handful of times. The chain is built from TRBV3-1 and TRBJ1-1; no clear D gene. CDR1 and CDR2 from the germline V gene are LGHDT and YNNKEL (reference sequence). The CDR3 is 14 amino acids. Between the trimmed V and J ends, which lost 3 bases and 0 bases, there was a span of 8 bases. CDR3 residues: CASSQFGMNTEAFF. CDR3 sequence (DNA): TGTGCCAGCAGCCAGTTTGGGATGAACACTGAAGCTTTCTTT.

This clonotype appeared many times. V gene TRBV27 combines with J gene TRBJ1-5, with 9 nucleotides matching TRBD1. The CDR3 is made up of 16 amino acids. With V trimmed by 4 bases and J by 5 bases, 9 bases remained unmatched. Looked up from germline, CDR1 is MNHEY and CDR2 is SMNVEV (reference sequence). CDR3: CASSSNGQGIHQPQHF. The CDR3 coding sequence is TGTGCCAGCAGTTCCAACGGACAGGGGATTCATCAGCCCCAGCATTTT.

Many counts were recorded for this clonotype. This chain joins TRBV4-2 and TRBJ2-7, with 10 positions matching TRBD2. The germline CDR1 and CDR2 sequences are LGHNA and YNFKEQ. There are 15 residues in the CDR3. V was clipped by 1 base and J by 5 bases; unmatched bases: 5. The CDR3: CASSQALAGVNEQYF. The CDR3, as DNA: TGTGCCAGCAGCCAAGCCCTAGCGGGAGTAAACGAGCAGTACTTC.

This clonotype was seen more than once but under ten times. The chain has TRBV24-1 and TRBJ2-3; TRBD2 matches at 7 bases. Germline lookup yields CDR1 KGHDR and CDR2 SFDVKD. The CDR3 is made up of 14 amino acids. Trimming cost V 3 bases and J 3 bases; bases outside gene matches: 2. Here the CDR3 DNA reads TGTGCCACCAGTGATGGGGGGGAGACAGATACGCAGTATTTT. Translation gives CATSDGGETDTQYF.

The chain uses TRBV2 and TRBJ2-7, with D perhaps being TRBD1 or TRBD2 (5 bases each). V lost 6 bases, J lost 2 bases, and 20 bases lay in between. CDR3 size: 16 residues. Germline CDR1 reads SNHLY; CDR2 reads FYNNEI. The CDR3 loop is CASSRVAGTSTYEQYF. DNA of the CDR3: TGTGCCAGCAGCCGCGTCGCTGGGACGAGCACCTACGAGCAGTACTTC.

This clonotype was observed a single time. CDR3 residues: CASSRDREGPYNTEAFF. The CDR3 coding sequence is TGTGCCAGTAGCCGAGACAGGGAGGGGCCTTATAACACTGAAGCTTTCTTT. The genes are TRBV19 and TRBJ1-1; 7 bases are shared with TRBD1. Germline V gives CDR1 LNHDA, CDR2 SQIVND (reference sequence). The CDR3 consists of 17 residues. V was pared by 6 bases and J by 2 bases, with 15 bases of the junction left unmatched.

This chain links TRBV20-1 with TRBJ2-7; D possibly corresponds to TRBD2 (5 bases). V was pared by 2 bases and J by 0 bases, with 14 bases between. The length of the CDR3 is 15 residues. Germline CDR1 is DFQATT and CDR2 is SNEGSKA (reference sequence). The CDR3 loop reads CSARKASPISYEQYF. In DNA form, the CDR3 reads TGCAGTGCTAGAAAGGCTAGCCCGATCTCCTACGAGCAGTACTTC.

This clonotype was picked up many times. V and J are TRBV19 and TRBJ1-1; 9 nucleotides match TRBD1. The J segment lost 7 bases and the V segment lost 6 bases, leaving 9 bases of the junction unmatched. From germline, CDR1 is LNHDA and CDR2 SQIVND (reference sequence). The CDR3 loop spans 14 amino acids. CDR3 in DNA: TGTGCCAGTAGACACAGGGGGCGCTCGGATGAAGCTTTCTTT. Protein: CASRHRGRSDEAFF.

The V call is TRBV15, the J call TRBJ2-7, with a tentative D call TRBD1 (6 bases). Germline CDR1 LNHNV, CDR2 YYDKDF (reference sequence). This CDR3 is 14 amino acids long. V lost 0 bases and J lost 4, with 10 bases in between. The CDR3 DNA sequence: TGTGCCACCAGCAGAGATCTGGGACATTACGAGCAGTACTTC. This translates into CATSRDLGHYEQYF.

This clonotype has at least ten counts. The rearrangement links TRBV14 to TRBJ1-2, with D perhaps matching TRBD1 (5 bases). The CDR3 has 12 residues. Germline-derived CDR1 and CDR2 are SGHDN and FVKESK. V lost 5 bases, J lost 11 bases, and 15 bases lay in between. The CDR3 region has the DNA TGTGCCAGCAGCGCCGGGACCGCTCGATACACCTTC. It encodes CASSAGTARYTF.

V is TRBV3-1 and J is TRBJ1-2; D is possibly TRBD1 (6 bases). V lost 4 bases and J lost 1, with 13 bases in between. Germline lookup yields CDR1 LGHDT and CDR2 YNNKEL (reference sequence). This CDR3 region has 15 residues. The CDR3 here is CASSRLRDNNYGYTF. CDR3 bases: TGTGCCAGCAGCCGGTTGCGGGACAATAACTATGGCTACACCTTC.

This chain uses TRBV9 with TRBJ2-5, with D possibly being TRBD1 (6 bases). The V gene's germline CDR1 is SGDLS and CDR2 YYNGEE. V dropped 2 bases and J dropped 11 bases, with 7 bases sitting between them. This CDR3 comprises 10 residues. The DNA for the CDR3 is TGTGCCAGCAGCGTGGGGGCGCAGTACTTC. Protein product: CASSVGAQYF.

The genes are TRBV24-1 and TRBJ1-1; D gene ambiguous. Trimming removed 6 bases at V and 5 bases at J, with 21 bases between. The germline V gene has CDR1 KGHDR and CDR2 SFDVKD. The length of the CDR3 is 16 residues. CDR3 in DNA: TGTGCCACCAGTTTCTCGGGCCTCGCGGGAAGGACTGAAGCTTTCTTT. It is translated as CATSFSGLAGRTEAFF.

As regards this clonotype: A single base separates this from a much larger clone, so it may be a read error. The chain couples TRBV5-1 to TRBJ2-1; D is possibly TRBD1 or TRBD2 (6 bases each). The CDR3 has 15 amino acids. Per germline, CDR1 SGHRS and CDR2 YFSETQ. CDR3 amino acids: CASSPRGQRVDELFF. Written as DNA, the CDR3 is TGCGCCAGCAGCCCCCGAGGACAGCGGGTCGATGAGCTGTTCTTC.